This T cell receptor beta chain was identified during a study of CD8 T cells in ankylosing spondylitis. This CDR3 spans 16 amino acids. V was pared by 6 bases and J by 3 bases, with 7 bases of the junction left unmatched. From germline, CDR1 is ENHRY and CDR2 SYGVKD. Study results and caveats: For ankylosing spondylitis blood, a TCR beta motif of seven to nine highly homologous variants appeared characteristic.

Each TCR beta library was made by quantitative 5'-RACE that incorporated molecular barcodes. TCRdb independently ran MiXCR on the 5' RACE reads; one entry per CDR3 protein. The data show a few hundred thousand distinct CDR3 sequences, about a fifth seen once. To note about this clonotype: What it recognizes is unknown.

The sequence was collected from a male donor with ankylosing spondylitis. The rearrangement links TRBV10-3 to TRBJ2-7; 14 nucleotides match TRBD2. The sequenced sample consisted of blood, either unsorted or a sorted T cell fraction (not recorded which). DNA for the CDR3: TGTGCCATCAGACCGGGACTAGCGGGAGCTGGCTACGAGCAGTACTTC. Residues: CAIRPGLAGAGYEQYF.